The sequence of this T cell receptor (beta chain) was determined in a study of T cell responses to AZD1222 COVID-19 vaccine. Study-wide points: The repertoires were collected only after the peak T cell response. The study reported that nearly half of spike-specific TCRs target unmutated variant regions. A mostly white British donor set with more females was recruited, and clonal diversity was possibly underestimated.

Germline V gene lookup returns CDR1 SGHNT and CDR2 YYREEE (reference sequence). The length of the CDR3 is 13 residues. The V segment lost 4 bases and the J segment 5 bases; nucleotides outside the gene matches: 0. Turning to this clone: What it recognizes is unknown.

Only in-frame clones appear in the TCRdb table, and some are missing; sequencing was by immunoSEQ multiplex PCR. The sample includes hundreds of thousands of clones, around 93% seen only once; the top ten take around 0.58%. Sequences were derived from peripheral blood, sampled 28 days after the second AZD1222 dose. The origin of this receptor is an adult who received the AZD1222 COVID-19 vaccine. This chain connects TRBV5-4 to TRBJ2-7; 13 bases are a match to TRBD2. This chain's CDR3 is CASSGLAGDEQYF. The CDR3 DNA follows: TGTGCCAGCAGCGGACTAGCGGGGGACGAGCAGTACTTC.